The source of this T cell receptor beta chain is a study of graft-versus-host responses after intestinal transplantation. The study's findings and limits: Recipient bone marrow held GvH clones, some seen earlier in ileum or blood.

Turning to this clone: Its specificity is unknown.

The repertoire was sequenced with immunoSEQ multiplex PCR; TCRdb's copy has only in-frame clones and lacks some. The data contain some 110,000 clones, 85% to 95% of them singletons. This CDR3 is built from 15 residues. V dropped 4 bases and J dropped 1 base, with 16 bases sitting between them. Germline V gene data show CDR1 as SQVTM and CDR2 as ANQGSEA. Material: unstimulated CD8+ T cells sorted from spleen or lymph node cells, obtained before transplant. The clonotype was recovered from a human donor who was the organ donor for an intestinal transplant. This rearrangement joins TRBV29-1 to TRBJ1-2, with D unclear. DNA for the CDR3: TGCAGCGTTGTGTCAATACAGTCCCTTAACTATGGCTACACCTTC. Translating it yields CSVVSIQSLNYGYTF.